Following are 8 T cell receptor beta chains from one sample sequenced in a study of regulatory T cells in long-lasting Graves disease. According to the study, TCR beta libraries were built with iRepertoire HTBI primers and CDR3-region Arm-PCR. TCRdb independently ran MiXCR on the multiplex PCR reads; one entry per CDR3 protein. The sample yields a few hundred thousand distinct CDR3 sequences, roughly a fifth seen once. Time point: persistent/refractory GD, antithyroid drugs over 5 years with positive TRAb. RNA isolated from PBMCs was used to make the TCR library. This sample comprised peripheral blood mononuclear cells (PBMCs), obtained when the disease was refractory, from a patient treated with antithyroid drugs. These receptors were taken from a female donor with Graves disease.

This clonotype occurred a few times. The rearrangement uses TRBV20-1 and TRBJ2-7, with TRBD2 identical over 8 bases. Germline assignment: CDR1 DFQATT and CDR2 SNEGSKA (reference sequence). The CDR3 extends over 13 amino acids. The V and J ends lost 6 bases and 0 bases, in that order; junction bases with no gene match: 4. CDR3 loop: CSARSGASYEQYF. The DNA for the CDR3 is TGCAGTGCCCGTAGCGGGGCCTCCTACGAGCAGTACTTC.

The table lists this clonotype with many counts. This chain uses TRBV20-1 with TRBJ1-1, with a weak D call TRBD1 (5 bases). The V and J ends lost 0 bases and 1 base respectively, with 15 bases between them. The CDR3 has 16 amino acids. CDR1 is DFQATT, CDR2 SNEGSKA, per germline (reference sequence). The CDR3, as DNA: TGCAGTGCTAGAGAACCGACGGGGGGGGGGAACACTGAAGCTTTCTTT. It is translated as CSAREPTGGGNTEAFF.

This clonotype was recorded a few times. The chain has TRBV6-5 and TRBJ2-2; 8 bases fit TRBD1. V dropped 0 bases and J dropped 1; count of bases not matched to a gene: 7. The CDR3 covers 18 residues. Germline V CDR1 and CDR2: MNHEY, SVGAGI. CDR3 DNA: TGTGCCAGCAGTTACTCGTACAGGGGGGTCTGGAACACCGGGGAGCTGTTTTTT. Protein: CASSYSYRGVWNTGELFF.

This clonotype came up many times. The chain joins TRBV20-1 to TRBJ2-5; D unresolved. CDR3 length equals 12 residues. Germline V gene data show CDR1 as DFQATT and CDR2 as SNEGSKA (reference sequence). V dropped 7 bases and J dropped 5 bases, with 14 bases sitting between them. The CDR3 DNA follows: TGCAGTGGGGTGTCGGCTTGGGAGACCCAGTACTTC. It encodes CSGVSAWETQYF.

The CDR3, as DNA: TGTGCCAGTCGGACCGGACGGGACACCGGGGAGCTGTTTTTT. This encodes CASRTGRDTGELFF. The chain combines TRBV19 with TRBJ2-2; D gene unclear. Germline CDR1 reads LNHDA; CDR2 reads SQIVND (reference sequence). The germline V and J ends were trimmed by 8 bases and 3 bases, with 13 bases remaining between them. The CDR3 contains 14 residues.

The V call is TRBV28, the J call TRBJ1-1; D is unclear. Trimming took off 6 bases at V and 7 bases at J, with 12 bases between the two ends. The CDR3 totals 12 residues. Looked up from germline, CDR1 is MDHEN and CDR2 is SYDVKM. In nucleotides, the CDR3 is TGTGCCAGCAGCCTCTGGCCGAATGAAGCTTTCTTT. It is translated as CASSLWPNEAFF.

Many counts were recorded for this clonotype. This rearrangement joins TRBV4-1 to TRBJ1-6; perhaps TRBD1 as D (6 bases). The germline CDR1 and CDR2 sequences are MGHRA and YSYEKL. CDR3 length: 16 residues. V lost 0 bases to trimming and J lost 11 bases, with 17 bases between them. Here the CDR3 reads CASSQDLDSGVTPLHF. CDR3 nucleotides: TGCGCCAGCAGCCAAGATTTGGACAGCGGTGTGACACCCCTCCACTTT.

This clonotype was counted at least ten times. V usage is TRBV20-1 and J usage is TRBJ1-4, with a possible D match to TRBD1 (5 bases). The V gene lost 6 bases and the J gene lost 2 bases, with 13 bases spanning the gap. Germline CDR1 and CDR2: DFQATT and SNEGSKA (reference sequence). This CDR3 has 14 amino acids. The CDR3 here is CSAQKGATNEKLFF. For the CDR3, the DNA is TGCAGTGCCCAAAAAGGGGCTACTAATGAAAAACTGTTTTTT.